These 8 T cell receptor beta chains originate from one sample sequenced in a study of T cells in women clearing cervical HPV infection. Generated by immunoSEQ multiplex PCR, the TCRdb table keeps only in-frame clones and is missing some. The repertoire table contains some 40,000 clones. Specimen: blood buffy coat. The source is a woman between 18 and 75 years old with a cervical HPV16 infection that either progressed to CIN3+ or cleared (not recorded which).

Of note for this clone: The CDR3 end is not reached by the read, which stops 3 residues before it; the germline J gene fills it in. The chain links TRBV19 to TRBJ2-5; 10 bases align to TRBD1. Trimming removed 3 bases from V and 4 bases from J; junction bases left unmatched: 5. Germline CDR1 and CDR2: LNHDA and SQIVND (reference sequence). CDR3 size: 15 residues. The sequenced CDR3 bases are TGTGCCAGTAGTATCCCGGGACAGGGGATAGAGACC. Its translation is CASSIPGQGIET. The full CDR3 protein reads CASSIPGQGIETQYF. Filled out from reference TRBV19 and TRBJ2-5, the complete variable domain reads DGGITQSPKYLFRKEGQNVTLSCEQNLNHDAMYWYRQDPGQGLRLIYYSQIVNDFQKGDIAEGYSVSREKKESFPLTVTSAQKNPTAFYLCASSIPGQGIETQYFGPGTRLLVL.

Partial CDR3 DNA: TGTGCCAGCAGCTCGGCACAGGGGCTTGAG. Its translation: CASSSAQGLE. The whole CDR3 region reads CASSSAQGLEQFF. This chain links TRBV5-5 with TRBJ2-1; the match to TRBD1 covers 7 bases. Read data end 3 residues before the CDR3 end; the end is taken from the germline J gene. Germline assignment: CDR1 SGHKS and CDR2 YYEKEE (reference sequence). V was pared by 3 bases and J by 9 bases, with 6 bases of the junction left unmatched. The CDR3 is 13 residues long.

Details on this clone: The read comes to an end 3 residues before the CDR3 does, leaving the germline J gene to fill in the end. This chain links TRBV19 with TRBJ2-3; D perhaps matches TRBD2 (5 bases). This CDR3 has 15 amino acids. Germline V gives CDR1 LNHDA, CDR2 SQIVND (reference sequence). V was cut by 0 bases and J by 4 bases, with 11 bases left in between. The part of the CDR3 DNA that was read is TGTGCCAGTAGTATAGATGGGCGGGTTCCAGATACG. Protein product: CASSIDGRVPDT. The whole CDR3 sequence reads CASSIDGRVPDTQYF. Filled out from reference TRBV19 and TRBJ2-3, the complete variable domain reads DGGITQSPKYLFRKEGQNVTLSCEQNLNHDAMYWYRQDPGQGLRLIYYSQIVNDFQKGDIAEGYSVSREKKESFPLTVTSAQKNPTAFYLCASSIDGRVPDTQYFGPGTRLTVL.

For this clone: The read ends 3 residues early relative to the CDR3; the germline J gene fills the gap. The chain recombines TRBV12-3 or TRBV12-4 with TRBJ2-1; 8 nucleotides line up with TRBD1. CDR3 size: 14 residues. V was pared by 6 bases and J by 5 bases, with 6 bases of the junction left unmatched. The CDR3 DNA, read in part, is TGTGCCAGCAGGCCGACAGGGGTTAACAATGAG. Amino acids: CASRPTGVNNE. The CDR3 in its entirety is CASRPTGVNNEQFF.

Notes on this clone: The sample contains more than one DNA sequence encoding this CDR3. CDR3 residues: CSARGLAGAYEQYF. The sequenced CDR3 bases are TGCAGTGCTAGAGGCCTAGCGGGGGCCTACGAG. J is TRBJ2-7 and V is TRBV20-1; 10 bases line up with TRBD2. The CDR3 is cut off 3 residues early in the read; its end comes from the germline J gene. Unmatched junction bases numbered 2, after V lost 1 base and J lost 2 bases. Per the germline V gene, CDR1 is DFQATT and CDR2 is SNEGSKA (reference sequence). The CDR3 length is 14 residues.

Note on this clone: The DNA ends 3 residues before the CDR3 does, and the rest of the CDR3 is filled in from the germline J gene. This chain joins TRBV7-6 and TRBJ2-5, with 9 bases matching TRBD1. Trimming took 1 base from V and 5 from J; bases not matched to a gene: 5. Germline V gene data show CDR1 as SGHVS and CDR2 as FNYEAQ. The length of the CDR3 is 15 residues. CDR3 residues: CASSLGTGALETQYF. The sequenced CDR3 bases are TGTGCCAGCAGCTTAGGGACAGGGGCGCTGGAGACC.

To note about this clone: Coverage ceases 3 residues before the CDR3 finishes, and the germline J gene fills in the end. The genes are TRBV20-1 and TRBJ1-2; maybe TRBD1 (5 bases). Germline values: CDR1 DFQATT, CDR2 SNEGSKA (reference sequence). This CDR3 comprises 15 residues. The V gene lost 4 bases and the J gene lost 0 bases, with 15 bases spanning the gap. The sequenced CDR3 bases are TGCAGTGCTACAGGGAGTCACTCAGCTAACTATGGC. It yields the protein CSATGSHSANYG. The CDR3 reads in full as CSATGSHSANYGYTF.

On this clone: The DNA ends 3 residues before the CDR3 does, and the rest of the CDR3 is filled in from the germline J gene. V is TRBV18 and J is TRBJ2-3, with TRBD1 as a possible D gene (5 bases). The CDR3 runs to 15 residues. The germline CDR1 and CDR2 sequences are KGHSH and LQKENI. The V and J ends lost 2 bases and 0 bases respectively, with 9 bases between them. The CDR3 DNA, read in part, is TGTGCCAGCTCACCAGAGAGACAGAGCACAGATACG. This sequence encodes CASSPERQSTDT. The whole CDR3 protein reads CASSPERQSTDTQYF.